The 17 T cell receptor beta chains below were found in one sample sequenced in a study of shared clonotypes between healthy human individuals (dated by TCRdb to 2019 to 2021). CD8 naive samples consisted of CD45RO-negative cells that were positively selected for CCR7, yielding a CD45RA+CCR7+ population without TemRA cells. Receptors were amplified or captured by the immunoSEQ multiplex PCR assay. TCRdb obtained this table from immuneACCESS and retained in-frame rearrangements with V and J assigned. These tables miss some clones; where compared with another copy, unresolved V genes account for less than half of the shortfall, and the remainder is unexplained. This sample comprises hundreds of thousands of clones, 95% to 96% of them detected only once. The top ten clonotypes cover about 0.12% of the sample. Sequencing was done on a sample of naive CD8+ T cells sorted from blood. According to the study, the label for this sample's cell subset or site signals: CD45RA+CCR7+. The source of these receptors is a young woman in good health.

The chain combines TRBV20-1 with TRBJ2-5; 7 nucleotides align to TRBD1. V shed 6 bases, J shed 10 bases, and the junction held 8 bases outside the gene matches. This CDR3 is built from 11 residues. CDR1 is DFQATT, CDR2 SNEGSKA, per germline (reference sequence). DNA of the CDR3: TGCAGTGCGCCAACCGGGACAGTCCAGTACTTC. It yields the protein CSAPTGTVQYF.

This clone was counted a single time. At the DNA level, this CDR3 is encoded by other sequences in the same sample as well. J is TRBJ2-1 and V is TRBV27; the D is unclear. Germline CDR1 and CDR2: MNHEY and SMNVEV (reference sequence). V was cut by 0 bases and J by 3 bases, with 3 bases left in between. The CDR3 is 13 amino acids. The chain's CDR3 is CASSLSIYNEQFF. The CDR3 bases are TGTGCCAGCAGTTTATCAATCTACAATGAGCAGTTCTTC.

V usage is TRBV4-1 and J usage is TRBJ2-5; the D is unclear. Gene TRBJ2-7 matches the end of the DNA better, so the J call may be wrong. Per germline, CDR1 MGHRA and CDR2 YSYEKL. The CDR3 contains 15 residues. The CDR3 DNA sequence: TGCGCCAGCAGCCACCCCGACATGAGTCGCTACGAGCAGTACTTC. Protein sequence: CASSHPDMSRYEQYF.

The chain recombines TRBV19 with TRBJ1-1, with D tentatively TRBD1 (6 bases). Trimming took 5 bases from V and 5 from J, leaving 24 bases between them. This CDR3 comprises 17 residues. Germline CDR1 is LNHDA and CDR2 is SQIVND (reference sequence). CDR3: CASSAAGGSVIRTEAFF. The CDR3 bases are TGTGCCAGTAGTGCCGCCGGGGGCAGTGTAATTCGTACTGAAGCTTTCTTT. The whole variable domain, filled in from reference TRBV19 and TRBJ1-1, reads DGGITQSPKYLFRKEGQNVTLSCEQNLNHDAMYWYRQDPGQGLRLIYYSQIVNDFQKGDIAEGYSVSREKKESFPLTVTSAQKNPTAFYLCASSAAGGSVIRTEAFFGQGTRLTVV.

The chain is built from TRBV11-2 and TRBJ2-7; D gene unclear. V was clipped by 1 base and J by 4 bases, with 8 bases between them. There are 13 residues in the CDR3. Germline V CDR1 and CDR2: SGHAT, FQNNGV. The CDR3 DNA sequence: TGTGCCAGCAGCTTAGCCCAGCGATACGAGCAGTACTTC. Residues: CASSLAQRYEQYF. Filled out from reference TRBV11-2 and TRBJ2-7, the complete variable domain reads EAGVAQSPRYKIIEKRQSVAFWCNPISGHATLYWYQQILGQGPKLLIQFQNNGVVDDSQLPKDRFSAERLKGVDSTLKIQPAKLEDSAVYLCASSLAQRYEQYFGPGTRLTVT.

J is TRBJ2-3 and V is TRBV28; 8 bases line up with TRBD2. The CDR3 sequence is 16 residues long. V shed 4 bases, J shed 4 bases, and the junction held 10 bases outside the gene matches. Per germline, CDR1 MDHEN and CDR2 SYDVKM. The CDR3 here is CASSSILSGTADTQYF. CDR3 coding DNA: TGTGCCAGCAGTTCTATCCTTAGCGGGACGGCAGATACGCAGTATTTT.

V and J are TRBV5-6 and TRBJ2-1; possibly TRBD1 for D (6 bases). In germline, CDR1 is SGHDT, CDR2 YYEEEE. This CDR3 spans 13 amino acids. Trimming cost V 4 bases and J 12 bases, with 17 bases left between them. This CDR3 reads CASSPGHGSGQFF. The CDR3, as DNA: TGTGCCAGCAGCCCGGGACATGGAAGTGGGCAGTTCTTC.

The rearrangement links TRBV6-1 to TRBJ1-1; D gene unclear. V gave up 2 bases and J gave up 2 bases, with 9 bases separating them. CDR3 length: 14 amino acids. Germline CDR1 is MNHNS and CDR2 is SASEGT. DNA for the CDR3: TGTGCCAGCAGTGAATTCTCGATCAACACTGAAGCTTTCTTT. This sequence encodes CASSEFSINTEAFF.

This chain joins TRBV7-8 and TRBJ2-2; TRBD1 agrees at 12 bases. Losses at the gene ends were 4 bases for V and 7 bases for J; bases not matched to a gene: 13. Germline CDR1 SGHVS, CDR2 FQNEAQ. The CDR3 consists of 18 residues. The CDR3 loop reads CASSSIGRGQGAHGELFF. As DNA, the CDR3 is TGTGCCAGCAGCTCAATAGGTCGGGGACAGGGGGCTCACGGGGAGCTGTTTTTT.

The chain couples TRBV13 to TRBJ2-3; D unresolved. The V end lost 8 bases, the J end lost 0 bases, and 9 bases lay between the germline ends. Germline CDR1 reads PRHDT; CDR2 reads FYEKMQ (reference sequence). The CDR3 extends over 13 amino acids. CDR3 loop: CASADPSTDTQYF. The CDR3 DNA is TGTGCCAGCGCCGACCCAAGCACAGATACGCAGTATTTT.

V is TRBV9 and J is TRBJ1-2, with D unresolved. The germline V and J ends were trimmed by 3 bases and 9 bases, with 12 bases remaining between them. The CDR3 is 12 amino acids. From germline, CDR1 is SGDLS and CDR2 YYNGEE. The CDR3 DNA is TGTGCCAGCAGCGATGGACCAGGTCGCTACACCTTC. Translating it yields CASSDGPGRYTF.

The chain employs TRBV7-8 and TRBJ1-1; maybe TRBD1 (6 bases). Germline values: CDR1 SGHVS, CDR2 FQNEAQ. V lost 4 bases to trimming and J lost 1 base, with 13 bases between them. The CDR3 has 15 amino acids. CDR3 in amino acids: CASSSRTDKNTEAFF. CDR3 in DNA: TGTGCCAGCAGCTCGAGGACAGATAAGAACACTGAAGCTTTCTTT.

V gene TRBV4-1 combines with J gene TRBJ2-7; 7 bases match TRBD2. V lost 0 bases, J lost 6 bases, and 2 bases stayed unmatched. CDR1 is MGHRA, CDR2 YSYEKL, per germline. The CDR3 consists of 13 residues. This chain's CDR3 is CASSQEAGPEQYF. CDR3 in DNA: TGCGCCAGCAGCCAAGAAGCGGGGCCCGAGCAGTACTTC.

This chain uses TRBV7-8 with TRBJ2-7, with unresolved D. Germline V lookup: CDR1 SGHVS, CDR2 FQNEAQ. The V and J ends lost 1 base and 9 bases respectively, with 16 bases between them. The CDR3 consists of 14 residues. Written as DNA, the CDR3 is TGTGCCAGCAGCTTAGTTGAGATCGACGGCGGGCAGTACTTC. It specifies CASSLVEIDGGQYF.

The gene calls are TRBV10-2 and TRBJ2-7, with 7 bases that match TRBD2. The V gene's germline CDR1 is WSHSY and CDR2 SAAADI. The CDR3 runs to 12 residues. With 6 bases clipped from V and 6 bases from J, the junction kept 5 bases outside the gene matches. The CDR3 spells CASSRDYGEQYF. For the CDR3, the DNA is TGCGCCAGCAGCCGGGACTACGGCGAGCAGTACTTC.

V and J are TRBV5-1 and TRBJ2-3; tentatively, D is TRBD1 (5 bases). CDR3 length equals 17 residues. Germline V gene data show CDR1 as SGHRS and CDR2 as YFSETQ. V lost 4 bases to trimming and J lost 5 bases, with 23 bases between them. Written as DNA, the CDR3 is TGCGCCAGCAGCCCAGGTGTTCGGCAGGGCGAGGTAGATACGCAGTATTTT. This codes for CASSPGVRQGEVDTQYF. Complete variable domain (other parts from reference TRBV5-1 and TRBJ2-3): KAGVTQTPRYLIKTRGQQVTLSCSPISGHRSVSWYQQTPGQGLQFLFEYFSETQRNKGNFPGRFSGRQFSNSRSEMNVSTLELGDSALYLCASSPGVRQGEVDTQYFGPGTRLTVL.

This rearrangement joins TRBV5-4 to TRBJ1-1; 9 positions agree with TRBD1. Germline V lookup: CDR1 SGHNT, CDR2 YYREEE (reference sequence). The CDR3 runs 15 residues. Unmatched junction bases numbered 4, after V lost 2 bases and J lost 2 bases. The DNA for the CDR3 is TGTGCCAGCAGCTTTACAGGGGGCAGCAACACTGAAGCTTTCTTT. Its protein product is CASSFTGGSNTEAFF.